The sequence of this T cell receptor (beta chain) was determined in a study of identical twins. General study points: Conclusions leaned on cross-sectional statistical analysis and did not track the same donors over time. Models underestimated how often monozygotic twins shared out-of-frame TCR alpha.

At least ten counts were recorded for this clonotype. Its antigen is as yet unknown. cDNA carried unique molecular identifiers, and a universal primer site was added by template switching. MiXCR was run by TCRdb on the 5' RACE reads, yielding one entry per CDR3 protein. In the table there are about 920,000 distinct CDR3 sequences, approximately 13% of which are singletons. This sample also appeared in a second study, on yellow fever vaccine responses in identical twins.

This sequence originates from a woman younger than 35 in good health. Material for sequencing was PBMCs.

This CDR3 is CASSPIDREAYGYTF. In DNA, the CDR3 is TGTGCCAGCAGCCCGATCGACAGGGAGGCCTATGGCTACACCTTC. The chain recombines TRBV5-5 with TRBJ1-2; 7 bases line up with TRBD1. The length of the CDR3 is 15 residues. CDR1 and CDR2 from the germline V gene are SGHKS and YYEKEE (reference sequence). V was clipped by 4 bases and J by 4 bases; unmatched bases: 10.